These 10 T cell receptor beta chains were sequenced from one sample in a study of blood T cell repertoires in COVID-19. The method was immunoSEQ multiplex PCR; TCRdb's version includes in-frame clones alone and lacks a portion of them. This sample has about 120,000 clones; roughly 78% occur once, and the top ten carry 16%. Specimen: peripheral blood. The receptors were gathered from a man in his 60s with active or convalescent COVID-19.

This clone was seen more than once but under ten times. The chain combines TRBV12-3 or TRBV12-4 with TRBJ1-1; D is possibly TRBD1 (5 bases). This CDR3 has 11 amino acids. With 8 bases removed from V and 11 bases from J, the gap between germline ends came to 15 bases. CDR3 bases: TGTGCCAGCTTATTGGGCAGGGATGCTTTCTTT. It yields the protein CASLLGRDAFF.

The V and J genes are TRBV6-2 or TRBV6-3 and TRBJ2-1; 8 bases match TRBD2. Germline V gives CDR1 MNHEY, CDR2 SVGEGT. The CDR3 runs 15 residues. With V trimmed by 0 bases and J by 8 bases, 6 bases remained unmatched. The CDR3 DNA is TGTGCCAGCAGTTACTCGGAGCTAGCGGGCCATGAGCAGTTCTTC. Protein: CASSYSELAGHEQFF.

The genes are TRBV7-9 and TRBJ1-2; TRBD1 matches at 8 bases. CDR1 is SEHNR, CDR2 FQNEAQ, per germline (reference sequence). The J segment lost 4 bases and the V segment lost 5 bases, leaving 6 bases of the junction unmatched. The CDR3 contains 14 residues. CDR3 region: CASSRGQGGYGYTF. Here the CDR3 DNA reads TGTGCCAGCAGCCGAGGACAGGGAGGCTATGGCTACACCTTC.

The V call is TRBV12-3 or TRBV12-4, the J call TRBJ1-5; 8 bases fit TRBD1. J gave up 6 bases and V 4 bases, and 2 bases lay outside the gene matches. CDR3 length equals 13 residues. CDR3 coding DNA: TGTGCCAGCAGTTCGGACAGGGCTCAGCCCCAGCATTTT. This translates into CASSSDRAQPQHF.

V is TRBV11-3 and J is TRBJ1-1; D call uncertain. Trimming took off 9 bases at V and 6 bases at J, with 14 bases between the two ends. CDR1 is SGHNT and CDR2 is YENEEA in the germline V gene. This CDR3 is built from 12 residues. The CDR3 loop reads CASSGLIAEAFF. CDR3 in DNA: TGTGCCAGTTCAGGCTTGATAGCTGAAGCTTTCTTT.

The rearrangement links TRBV7-8 to TRBJ1-5; D is perhaps TRBD1 (5 bases). The CDR3 extends over 11 amino acids. Trimming left V 5 bases short and J 12 bases short, with 11 bases between. Germline CDR1 and CDR2: SGHVS and FQNEAQ. The CDR3 sequence: CASSGHEVQHF. The CDR3 DNA reads as TGTGCCAGCAGCGGACATGAGGTCCAGCATTTT.

The V gene is TRBV3-1 (or the pseudogene TRBV3-2), the J gene TRBJ2-3; D unclear. Germline CDR1 is LGHDT and CDR2 is YNNKEL (reference sequence). V dropped 2 bases and J dropped 6 bases, with 15 bases sitting between them. The CDR3 runs 15 residues. The CDR3 bases are TGTGCCAGCAGCCAATCTCCAGGAAGTCATGATACGCAGTATTTT. Translated: CASSQSPGSHDTQYF.

The genes are TRBV9 and TRBJ1-4; possible D gene TRBD1, 6 bases. V lost 3 bases and J lost 4, with 22 bases in between. CDR1 and CDR2 from the germline V gene are SGDLS and YYNGEE. The length of the CDR3 is 18 residues. The CDR3 nucleotides are TGTGCCAGCAGCGAGACCCTATCCGACAGGCGGATTAATGAAAAACTGTTTTTT. Its protein is CASSETLSDRRINEKLFF.

The chain has TRBV19 and TRBJ2-7, with D uncertain. There are 15 residues in the CDR3. Germline V gene data show CDR1 as LNHDA and CDR2 as SQIVND (reference sequence). Trimming cost V 1 base and J 5 bases, with 15 bases left between them. The CDR3 spells CASSIGLSSPHEQYF. CDR3 DNA sequence: TGTGCCAGTAGTATAGGGTTATCGAGCCCCCACGAGCAGTACTTC.

The chain recombines TRBV5-1 with TRBJ1-6; a possible D gene is TRBD1 (6 bases). CDR3 length: 20 amino acids. The germline V and J ends were trimmed by 4 bases and 2 bases, with 25 bases remaining between them. Germline V gives CDR1 SGHRS, CDR2 YFSETQ. The CDR3 is CASSLLGGAGKRAYNSPLHF. As DNA, the CDR3 is TGCGCCAGCAGCCTCCTTGGGGGGGCAGGGAAGAGGGCCTATAATTCACCCCTCCACTTT.